This entry lists 21 T cell receptor beta chains sequenced from one sample in a study of T-cell memory formation after mild COVID-19. Each CDR3 protein is one row after TCRdb ran MiXCR on the 5' RACE reads. The data contain approximately 300,000 distinct CDR3 sequences, less than 20% of them singletons. Sequenced input: PBMCs or a T cell subset sorted from them (not recorded which). These receptors all stem from a man between 18 and 35 years old who had mild COVID-19 (a few samples of this study predate the infection). Cell type and time point are not known.

This chain joins TRBV10-3 and TRBJ1-5; D gene ambiguous. The CDR3 length is 12 residues. Germline V lookup: CDR1 ENHRY, CDR2 SYGVKD. V dropped 3 bases and J dropped 5 bases, with 5 bases sitting between them. This chain's CDR3 is CAISDSYQPQHF. The CDR3 DNA is TGTGCCATCAGTGACAGTTATCAGCCCCAGCATTTT.

J is TRBJ2-2 and V is TRBV7-2; 11 bases line up with TRBD2. In germline, CDR1 is SGHTA, CDR2 FQGNSA. V gave up 2 bases and J gave up 6 bases; unmatched junction bases: 5. The CDR3 is made up of 16 amino acids. The CDR3 nucleotides read TGTGCCAGCAGCTTAACTAGCGGGGGAAGGGCCGGGGAGCTGTTTTTT. Translated, it gives CASSLTSGGRAGELFF.

This clonotype was recorded many times. The rearrangement uses TRBV4-3 and TRBJ2-1, with D tentatively TRBD1 (6 bases). Per the germline V gene, CDR1 is LGHNA and CDR2 is YSLEER. Trimming removed 3 bases from V and 0 bases from J, with 12 bases in between. The CDR3 spans 16 residues. CDR3 bases: TGCGCCAGCAGCCACCTCAGGGGATACTCCTACAATGAGCAGTTCTTC. Protein sequence: CASSHLRGYSYNEQFF.

V is TRBV12-3 or TRBV12-4 and J is TRBJ2-1; TRBD2 aligns across 15 bases. The CDR3 runs to 16 residues. V lost 5 bases to trimming and J lost 12 bases; unmatched junction nucleotides: 11. The CDR3 nucleotides read TGTGCCAGCAGTCCCGGGACTAGCGGGGGGCCCTTTCGGCAGTTCTTC. As protein: CASSPGTSGGPFRQFF.

This clonotype was recorded a few times. The V and J genes are TRBV2 and TRBJ2-7, with TRBD1 matching 9 bases. The CDR3 spans 17 residues. Trimming cost V 3 bases and J 4 bases; bases outside gene matches: 13. Per the germline V gene, CDR1 is SNHLY and CDR2 is FYNNEI. CDR3 DNA sequence: TGTGCCAGCAGTGACGATGGGTGGGACAGGGAAACTTACGAGCAGTACTTC. Translating gives CASSDDGWDRETYEQYF.

This clonotype was counted ten times or more. The rearrangement uses TRBV5-1 and TRBJ2-3, with a possible D match to TRBD2 (5 bases). Trimming pared 2 bases from V and 4 bases from J, leaving 14 bases between. The CDR3 is made up of 15 amino acids. Germline CDR1 SGHRS, CDR2 YFSETQ. CDR3 sequence reads: CASSFLASKADTQYF. The CDR3 DNA reads as TGCGCCAGCAGCTTCTTGGCTAGCAAGGCAGATACGCAGTATTTT.

The chain uses TRBV6-2 or TRBV6-3 and TRBJ2-7; either TRBD1 or TRBD2 may supply D (5 bases each). Germline assignment: CDR1 MNHEY and CDR2 SVGEGT. This CDR3 region has 17 residues. The V end lost 2 bases, the J end lost 4 bases, and 21 bases lay between the germline ends. DNA of the CDR3: TGTGCCAGCAGTTACGGTTCACTCTGGGGACCGCGTTACGAGCAGTACTTC. This gives the protein CASSYGSLWGPRYEQYF.

The chain uses TRBV13 and TRBJ2-3, with D unresolved. The V end was cut by 1 base, the J end by 1 base, with 12 bases between. The CDR3 has 16 amino acids. Per the germline V gene, CDR1 is PRHDT and CDR2 is FYEKMQ (reference sequence). The CDR3 nucleotides read TGTGCCAGCAGCTTAGACCCCTGGGCCGGCACAGATACGCAGTATTTT. As protein: CASSLDPWAGTDTQYF.

This rearrangement joins TRBV2 to TRBJ2-1; the match to TRBD2 covers 7 bases. V trimming: 6 bases; J trimming: 8 bases; junction bases outside the gene matches: 7. This CDR3 is built from 13 residues. Looked up from germline, CDR1 is SNHLY and CDR2 is FYNNEI. DNA for the CDR3: TGTGCCAGCAGAGGGGAGGGTCCCCATGAGCAGTTCTTC. This codes for CASRGEGPHEQFF.

The J gene is TRBJ2-7, the V gene TRBV30; D remains unclear. With 0 bases removed from V and 3 bases from J, the gap between germline ends came to 3 bases. Germline values: CDR1 GTSNPN, CDR2 SVGIG (reference sequence). This CDR3 is built from 11 residues. The CDR3 region has the DNA TGTGCCTGGAGTGTGGGCTACGAGCAGTACTTC. Amino acid sequence: CAWSVGYEQYF.

Ten or more counts support this clonotype. The chain carries TRBV12-3 or TRBV12-4 and TRBJ1-6; D is unresolved. V was cut by 0 bases and J by 6 bases, with 3 bases left in between. This CDR3 region has 13 residues. CDR3 nucleotide sequence: TGTGCCAGCAGTTTAGCCGTTAATTCACCCCTCCACTTT. It yields the protein CASSLAVNSPLHF.

There are a few counts of this clonotype. This rearrangement joins TRBV5-5 to TRBJ1-1; D remains unclear. The CDR3 is made up of 14 amino acids. CDR1 SGHKS and CDR2 YYEKEE come from the germline V gene (reference sequence). V was clipped by 4 bases and J by 8 bases, with 18 bases between them. The CDR3 spells CASSLSSGYQEAFF. The CDR3 nucleotides are TGTGCCAGCAGCCTGTCTTCGGGTTACCAAGAAGCTTTCTTT.

This clonotype showed up just a few times. The chain couples TRBV6-5 to TRBJ2-3; D is ambiguous. Trimming cost V 4 bases and J 3 bases, with 5 bases left between them. Germline V gene lookup returns CDR1 MNHEY and CDR2 SVGAGI. The length of the CDR3 is 12 residues. The CDR3 DNA follows: TGTGCCAGCAGTTCCTGGACAGATACGCAGTATTTT. It encodes CASSSWTDTQYF.

The V gene is TRBV14, the J gene TRBJ2-7; D may be TRBD1 (5 bases). The CDR3 length is 13 residues. From germline, CDR1 is SGHDN and CDR2 FVKESK. Trimming removed 1 base at V and 6 bases at J, with 10 bases between. The CDR3 here is CASSQGQLGEQYF. The CDR3 coding sequence is TGTGCCAGCAGCCAAGGACAGTTGGGCGAGCAGTACTTC.

The rearrangement links TRBV7-9 to TRBJ1-5; TRBD1 matches 7 bases. There are 14 residues in the CDR3. With V trimmed by 4 bases and J by 4 bases, 4 bases remained unmatched. The germline V gene encodes CDR1 SEHNR and CDR2 FQNEAQ (reference sequence). The CDR3 reads CASSSSTGNQPQHF. As DNA, the CDR3 is TGTGCCAGCAGCTCATCGACAGGGAATCAGCCCCAGCATTTT. Looking up the rest from reference TRBV7-9 and TRBJ1-5 gives the full variable domain: DTGVSQNPRHKITKRGQNVTFRCDPISEHNRLYWYRQTLGQGPEFLTYFQNEAQLEKSRLLSDRFSAERPKGSFSTLEIQRTEQGDSAMYLCASSSSTGNQPQHFGDGTRLSIL.

V usage is TRBV20-1 and J usage is TRBJ1-6, with D uncertain. Germline loops: CDR1 DFQATT, CDR2 SNEGSKA (reference sequence). Trimming shortened V by 8 bases and J by 0 bases, and 14 bases separated the two germline ends. CDR3 length: 15 residues. The CDR3 is CSPARASSYNSPLHF. CDR3 coding DNA: TGCAGTCCCGCCAGAGCTAGCTCCTATAATTCACCCCTCCACTTT.

V usage is TRBV7-9 and J usage is TRBJ1-1; D is uncertain. Germline CDR1 and CDR2: SEHNR and FQNEAQ (reference sequence). The CDR3 runs to 13 residues. V shed 5 bases and J shed 3 bases, with 10 bases lying between them. The CDR3 sequence is CASSRGWDTEAFF. DNA of the CDR3: TGTGCCAGCAGCCGCGGATGGGACACTGAAGCTTTCTTT.

This clonotype has just a few counts. The CDR3 loop reads CATSRDTGTYEQYF. The CDR3 nucleotides are TGTGCCACCAGCAGAGATACAGGTACCTACGAGCAGTACTTC. The chain couples TRBV15 to TRBJ2-7; D possibly corresponds to TRBD1 (5 bases). CDR1 and CDR2 (germline): LNHNV, YYDKDF (reference sequence). The germline V and J ends were trimmed by 0 bases and 2 bases, with 8 bases remaining between them. The CDR3 loop spans 14 amino acids.

This clonotype has just a few counts. V gene TRBV12-3 or TRBV12-4 combines with J gene TRBJ1-1; D is undetermined. The V end was cut by 6 bases, the J end by 5 bases, with 10 bases between. The CDR3 extends over 12 amino acids. The CDR3 DNA is TGTGCCAGCAGGTTACAGAGGACTGAAGCTTTCTTT. This encodes CASRLQRTEAFF.

This clonotype was picked up a small number of times. The chain recombines TRBV30 with TRBJ1-5; the match to TRBD1 covers 7 bases. After removal of 1 base from V and 7 bases from J, the junction contained 7 bases not matched to a gene. The CDR3 consists of 14 residues. Per the germline V gene, CDR1 is GTSNPN and CDR2 is SVGIG (reference sequence). The CDR3 sequence is CAWSGQGLGQPQHF. The DNA for the CDR3 is TGTGCCTGGAGTGGACAGGGTTTAGGGCAGCCCCAGCATTTT.

This clonotype was found a few times. This chain joins TRBV6-5 and TRBJ1-2; D remains ambiguous. Trimming shortened V by 5 bases and J by 4 bases, and 8 bases separated the two germline ends. In germline, CDR1 is MNHEY, CDR2 SVGAGI. CDR3 length: 12 residues. The CDR3 nucleotides read TGTGCCAGCAGTGAGGACCTCTATGGCTACACCTTC. Translation: CASSEDLYGYTF.